The 3 T cell receptor beta chains listed next were all sequenced from one sample in a study of response to subunit inactivated influenza vaccine. TCRdb itself ran the RT-PCR reads through MiXCR, one entry per CDR3 protein. The sample consists of some 640,000 distinct CDR3 sequences, approximately 15% of them appearing once. The source material was PBMCs from blood, sampled 14 days before vaccination. The receptors here all came from a man between 45 and 60 years old who received an inactivated influenza vaccine.

The chain carries TRBV6-1 and TRBJ2-1; D may be TRBD2 (6 bases). V shed 4 bases and J shed 9 bases, with 19 bases lying between them. CDR1 and CDR2 (germline): MNHNS, SASEGT. This CDR3 contains 15 residues. In DNA, the CDR3 is TGTGCCAGCAGTGGCCCGGGGGACCCTAGGGGTGAGCAGTTCTTC. Protein: CASSGPGDPRGEQFF.

This clonotype was seen only a few times. The chain couples TRBV6-1 to TRBJ2-3, with TRBD2 matching 12 bases. The CDR3 covers 16 residues. V dropped 7 bases and J dropped 3; count of bases not matched to a gene: 8. Germline V lookup: CDR1 MNHNS, CDR2 SASEGT. CDR3 sequence (DNA): TGTGCCAGCACCCTACCTCTAGCGGGAGGGACAGATACGCAGTATTTT. As protein: CASTLPLAGGTDTQYF.

The rearrangement joins TRBV7-9 to TRBJ1-1, with 10 bases fitting TRBD1. Germline-derived CDR1 and CDR2 are SEHNR and FQNEAQ (reference sequence). CDR3 size: 15 residues. V shed 7 bases and J 2 bases; nucleotides not matched to a gene: 7. In DNA, the CDR3 is TGTGCCAGCAAGGGCGGGACAGGGGTAAACACTGAAGCTTTCTTT. It encodes CASKGGTGVNTEAFF.